These T cell receptor beta chains were read from a single sample in a study of shared T cell receptors in the human thymus. Profiling relied on immunoSEQ multiplex PCR, and the TCRdb table lists in-frame clones only, not all of them. The repertoire holds about 380,000 clones, with roughly 94% as singletons. Source material: thymocytes. The receptors were sampled from a human donor. Both conserved end residues are part of each CDR3. D genes are given only for firm matches. Clone size is stated in some rows and not others, as once, few, many or a class when expanded.

v_gene	j_gene	abundance	d_gene	CDR3aa	CDR3nt
TRBV28	TRBJ2-2	NA	TRBD1	CASSWLGTGGANTGELFF	TGTGCCAGCAGTTGGCTCGGGACAGGGGGTGCGAACACCGGGGAGCTGTTTTTT
TRBV30	TRBJ1-5	NA	NA	CAWSNTDNQPQHF	TGTGCCTGGAGTAACACAGACAATCAGCCCCAGCATTTT
TRBV5-1	TRBJ2-3	NA	NA	CASRVRSTDTQYF	TGCGCCAGCAGAGTTAGGAGCACAGATACGCAGTATTTT
TRBV19	TRBJ1-5	NA	NA	CASSIEGAGNQPQHF	TGTGCCAGTAGTATAGAAGGGGCTGGCAATCAGCCCCAGCATTTT
TRBV2	TRBJ2-1	NA	TRBD1	CASPPLGTGDYNEQFF	TGTGCCAGCCCGCCCTTGGGGACAGGGGACTACAATGAGCAGTTCTTC
TRBV7-6	TRBJ1-3	NA	TRBD1	CASSLGQGLSGNTIYF	TGTGCCAGCAGCCTAGGACAGGGCCTCTCTGGAAACACCATATATTTT
TRBV2	TRBJ1-1	NA	TRBD1	CASTQGTGVNPLRAFF	TGTGCCAGCACTCAGGGGACAGGGGTCAACCCCTTGCGGGCTTTCTTT
TRBV14	TRBJ2-2	NA	TRBD2	CASSQDKLAGGRNTGELFF	TGTGCCAGCAGCCAAGACAAGTTAGCGGGAGGGCGGAACACCGGGGAGCTGTTTTTT
TRBV5-4	TRBJ1-1	NA	NA	CASSSPGGMNTEAFF	TGTGCCAGCAGCTCTCCCGGGGGGATGAACACTGAAGCTTTCTTT
TRBV5-1	TRBJ2-3	NA	TRBD2	CASRTSGRFTDTQYF	TGCGCCAGCAGAACTAGCGGGCGGTTCACAGATACGCAGTATTTT
TRBV6-5	TRBJ2-1	NA	NA	CASSYSPYNEQFF	TGTGCCAGCAGTTACTCACCCTACAATGAGCAGTTCTTC
TRBV11-2	TRBJ2-7	NA	NA	CASSSGQRSTDEQYF	TGTGCCAGCAGCTCGGGACAAAGGTCAACGGACGAGCAGTACTTC
TRBV4-3	TRBJ1-4	NA	NA	CASSQGKGGIATNEKLFF	TGCGCCAGCAGCCAAGGCAAGGGCGGTATAGCAACTAATGAAAAACTGTTTTTT
TRBV19	TRBJ1-3	NA	NA	CASTRPPYHTIYF	TGTGCCAGTACTCGACCTCCGTACCACACCATATATTTT
TRBV2	TRBJ2-7	NA	TRBD1	CASENDRGPSYEQYF	TGTGCCAGCGAAAACGACAGGGGGCCCTCCTACGAGCAGTACTTC
TRBV5-1	TRBJ2-7	NA	NA	CASSLNRDTYEQYF	TGCGCCAGCAGCTTGAATCGGGACACCTACGAGCAGTACTTC
TRBV20-1	TRBJ1-1	few	NA	CSARGPEAFF	TGCAGTGCCCGAGGGCCTGAAGCTTTCTTT
TRBV7-9	TRBJ1-5	NA	NA	CASSQGTGNVFNPPQHF	TGTGCCAGCAGCCAAGGTACAGGGAACGTATTTAATCCGCCCCAGCATTTT
TRBV5-5	TRBJ2-1	NA	NA	CASIGSHNEQFF	TGTGCCAGCATCGGCAGTCACAATGAGCAGTTCTTC
TRBV28	TRBJ1-1	NA	NA	CASSPPALNTEAFF	TGTGCCAGCAGTCCCCCAGCCCTGAACACTGAAGCTTTCTTT